These 21 T cell receptor beta chains came from one sample sequenced in a study of T cell repertoires in cytomegalovirus infection. TCRdb redid the calling of the reads with MiXCR, one entry per CDR3 protein. The data show hundreds of thousands of distinct CDR3 sequences, around a third seen once. Antigen specificity for these receptors is unknown. The material was cultured PBMCs, obtained from culture after CMV antigen stimulation. These TCRs come from a human donor in good health (CMV status not recorded). Some clones in this sample may be carry-over from other donors' samples.

The chain recombines TRBV7-2 with TRBJ2-7; D remains ambiguous. V lost 1 base to trimming and J lost 7 bases, with 14 bases between them. CDR1 SGHTA and CDR2 FQGNSA come from the germline V gene. This CDR3 has 14 residues. As DNA, the CDR3 is TGTGCCAGCAGCTTAGTTTTAGGGTTTGGGGAGCAGTACGTC. Residues: CASSLVLGFGEQYV.

The chain joins TRBV27 to TRBJ1-6; D is unresolved. Trimming left V 1 base short and J 7 bases short, with 5 bases between. Per the germline V gene, CDR1 is MNHEY and CDR2 is SMNVEV (reference sequence). The CDR3 length is 13 residues. CDR3 residues: CASSLLMNSPLHF. Written as DNA, the CDR3 is TGTGCCAGCAGTTTATTAATGAATTCACCCCTCCACTTT.

This rearrangement joins TRBV6-1 to TRBJ1-1; D not certain. Germline V gives CDR1 MNHNS, CDR2 SASEGT. Trimming shortened V by 2 bases and J by 7 bases, and 11 bases separated the two germline ends. CDR3 length: 13 residues. The CDR3 region has the DNA TGTGCCAGCAGTGAATCGGGCCCATTTGAAGCTTTCTTT. This encodes CASSESGPFEAFF.

This clonotype has only a few counts. This sequence joins TRBV7-6 and TRBJ2-1, with 15 bases fitting TRBD2. Germline-derived CDR1 and CDR2 are SGHVS and FNYEAQ. The length of the CDR3 is 16 residues. The V and J ends lost 1 base and 8 bases, in that order; junction bases with no gene match: 3. Here the CDR3 DNA reads TGTGCCAGCAGCTTAGTGGGGACTAGCGGGAGGCATGAGCAGTTCTTC. This translates into CASSLVGTSGRHEQFF. The full variable domain, completed using reference TRBV7-6 and TRBJ2-1, is GAGVSQSPRYKVTKRGQDVALRCDPISGHVSLYWYRQALGQGPEFLTYFNYEAQQDKSGLPNDRFSAERPEGSISTLTIQRTEQRDSAMYRCASSLVGTSGRHEQFFGPGTRLTVL.

The chain uses TRBV12-3 or TRBV12-4 and TRBJ2-4, with TRBD2 identical over 10 bases. The length of the CDR3 is 14 residues. Losses at the gene ends were 6 bases for V and 6 bases for J; bases not matched to a gene: 5. In nucleotides, the CDR3 is TGTGCCAGCAGGACAGCGGGAGGGGCAAACATTCAGTACTTC. Translating gives CASRTAGGANIQYF.

This clonotype has a count of ten or more. The rearrangement joins TRBV7-2 to TRBJ2-7, with a tentative D call TRBD1 (6 bases). Per germline, CDR1 SGHTA and CDR2 FQGNSA. V lost 5 bases, J lost 4 bases, and 15 bases lay in between. The CDR3 spans 14 residues. The CDR3 region has the DNA TGTGCCAGCAGCCGCGTACAGGGTAGTTACGAGCAGTACTTC. It translates to CASSRVQGSYEQYF.

The rearrangement uses TRBV25-1 and TRBJ2-7; D is ambiguous. Germline CDR1 MGHDK, CDR2 SYGVNS. The V and J ends lost 2 bases and 2 bases respectively, with 7 bases between them. The CDR3 contains 13 residues. In nucleotides, the CDR3 is TGTGCCAGCAGTGAAAAGTCTCCCTACGAGCAGTACTTC. Its translation: CASSEKSPYEQYF.

V usage is TRBV6-1 and J usage is TRBJ2-5, with D unresolved. V lost 7 bases to trimming and J lost 1 base, with 10 bases between them. Germline V gene lookup returns CDR1 MNHNS and CDR2 SASEGT. The CDR3 spans 13 residues. The CDR3 protein is CASIPGTQETQYF. In DNA, the CDR3 is TGTGCCAGCATCCCCGGTACCCAAGAGACCCAGTACTTC.

This clonotype appeared a few times. This sequence joins TRBV4-3 and TRBJ2-1; TRBD2 is a possible D gene (5 bases). The CDR3 runs 15 residues. Deletions cut 0 bases from V and 9 bases from J, with 15 bases between. From germline, CDR1 is LGHNA and CDR2 YSLEER. The CDR3 nucleotides read TGCGCCAGCAGCCAAGATCTTGGGGAGAGGAGTGAGCAGTTCTTC. This sequence encodes CASSQDLGERSEQFF.

Here the CDR3 reads CSASTVSLEQYF. CDR3 DNA: TGCAGTGCTTCGACCGTCTCGCTGGAGCAGTACTTC. The chain links TRBV20-1 to TRBJ2-7; D not resolved. V lost 5 bases and J 7 bases, leaving 15 bases between the germline ends. The length of the CDR3 is 12 residues. Looked up from germline, CDR1 is DFQATT and CDR2 is SNEGSKA (reference sequence).

V usage is TRBV20-1 and J usage is TRBJ1-1; unclear D gene. The CDR3 consists of 13 residues. V lost 6 bases and J 0 bases, leaving 11 bases between the germline ends. Per the germline V gene, CDR1 is DFQATT and CDR2 is SNEGSKA (reference sequence). The CDR3 loop reads CSALGPMNTEAFF. The CDR3 coding sequence is TGCAGTGCACTCGGACCGATGAACACTGAAGCTTTCTTT.

The gene calls are TRBV18 and TRBJ2-7, with 9 nucleotides matching TRBD1. Germline-derived CDR1 and CDR2 are KGHSH and LQKENI. V was clipped by 4 bases and J by 3 bases; unmatched bases: 1. The CDR3 spans 13 residues. The CDR3 is CASSQTGGYEQYV. CDR3 nucleotide sequence: TGTGCCAGCTCACAGACAGGGGGCTACGAGCAGTACGTC.

Note on this clonotype: One end of the junction is discordant with germline, which a read error may explain. The J gene is TRBJ2-7, the V gene TRBV7-1, with TRBD2 matching 9 bases. TRBV7-1 is an open reading frame whose function is uncertain. There are 14 residues in the CDR3. CDR3 protein: CASISGSGRREQYF. The CDR3 DNA is TGTGCCAGCATCTCAGGGAGCGGGAGGCGAGAGCAGTACTTC.

This chain links TRBV7-2 with TRBJ1-2; TRBD1 matches 9 bases. The CDR3 is 16 amino acids. The V segment lost 5 bases and the J segment 5 bases; nucleotides outside the gene matches: 12. CDR1 SGHTA and CDR2 FQGNSA come from the germline V gene. The CDR3 here is CASSRGFRTGEYGYTF. The CDR3 nucleotides read TGTGCCAGCAGCCGGGGCTTTAGGACAGGGGAGTATGGCTACACCTTC. Using reference TRBV7-2 and TRBJ1-2 for the parts outside the CDR3, the full variable domain is GAGVSQSPSNKVTEKGKDVELRCDPISGHTALYWYRQSLGQGLEFLIYFQGNSAPDKSGLPSDRFSAERTGGSVSTLTIQRTQQEDSAVYLCASSRGFRTGEYGYTFGSGTRLTVV.

J is TRBJ1-5 and V is TRBV7-2, with TRBD1 as a possible D gene (6 bases). CDR3 length equals 15 residues. V dropped 5 bases and J dropped 0 bases, with 11 bases sitting between them. Per the germline V gene, CDR1 is SGHTA and CDR2 is FQGNSA. CDR3: CASSGGTFSNQPQHF. The CDR3, as DNA: TGTGCCAGCAGCGGAGGGACATTTAGCAATCAGCCCCAGCATTTT.

This clonotype has just a few counts. The rearrangement joins TRBV6-5 to TRBJ2-4; weak D call: TRBD2 (6 bases). Trimming cost V 8 bases and J 6 bases, with 14 bases left between them. Germline CDR1 is MNHEY and CDR2 is SVGAGI. This CDR3 has 13 residues. The CDR3 DNA reads TGTGCCAGCCGGGGACTCCTTAGAAACATTCAGTACTTC. Protein sequence: CASRGLLRNIQYF.

V usage is TRBV6-2 or TRBV6-3 and J usage is TRBJ2-1; 10 bases are a match to TRBD2. Germline values: CDR1 MNHEY, CDR2 SVGEGT. The CDR3 is made up of 15 amino acids. V was pared by 7 bases and J by 5 bases, with 8 bases of the junction left unmatched. The CDR3 DNA is TGTGCCAGCACCATCCGGGGACTAGCGAACAATGAGCAGTTCTTC. This sequence encodes CASTIRGLANNEQFF.

This clonotype has a handful of counts. The chain is built from TRBV19 and TRBJ2-2, with 9 bases matching TRBD2. The CDR3 loop spans 16 amino acids. CDR1 and CDR2 (germline): LNHDA, SQIVND (reference sequence). Trimming cost V 4 bases and J 1 base; bases outside gene matches: 4. The CDR3 spells CASSTLAGMNTGELFF. In DNA form, the CDR3 reads TGTGCCAGTAGTACGCTAGCGGGGATGAACACCGGGGAGCTGTTTTTT.

The V call is TRBV27, the J call TRBJ2-7; perhaps D is TRBD1 or TRBD2 (6 bases each). The V gene's germline CDR1 is MNHEY and CDR2 SMNVEV (reference sequence). Trimming cost V 6 bases and J 5 bases, with 20 bases left between them. CDR3 length: 15 amino acids. The CDR3 protein is CASSLLGAGINEQYF. The CDR3 DNA reads TGTGCCAGCAGCCTATTGGGGGCGGGAATTAACGAGCAGTACTTC.

The sample holds many counts of this clonotype. The CDR3 DNA follows: TGTGCCAGCAGCTTAGCCCCCAATGAGCAGTTCTTC. Amino acids: CASSLAPNEQFF. The rearrangement uses TRBV7-6 and TRBJ2-1, with D unresolved. Trimming took 0 bases from V and 6 from J, leaving 3 bases between them. There are 12 residues in the CDR3. Germline V gene lookup returns CDR1 SGHVS and CDR2 FNYEAQ.

This chain joins TRBV5-4 and TRBJ1-2; D is uncertain. Trimming removed 6 bases from V and 2 bases from J, with 11 bases in between. The CDR3 spans 13 residues. Per the germline V gene, CDR1 is SGHNT and CDR2 is YYREEE (reference sequence). CDR3 region: CASTLAQNYGYTF. CDR3 DNA: TGTGCCAGCACCCTCGCACAGAACTATGGCTACACCTTC.